The 8 T cell receptor beta chains below were found in one sample sequenced in a study of identical twins. TCRdb processed the 5' RACE reads anew with MiXCR; each CDR3 protein has one entry. Among 220,000 or so distinct CDR3 sequences listed, roughly 7% were seen once. These same data were also listed under a study on yellow fever vaccine responses in identical twins.

Sequencing input: memory (CD45RO+) T cells sorted from blood. These receptors were obtained from a woman aged 18-30 years in good health.

This clonotype was detected ten times or more. This chain connects TRBV12-3 or TRBV12-4 to TRBJ2-2; D is unresolved. Deletions cut 1 base from V and 8 bases from J, with 11 bases between. This CDR3 contains 14 residues. The CDR3, as DNA: TGTGCCAGCAGTTTAGGCGGCAGCATGGGGGAGCTGTTTTTT. This sequence encodes CASSLGGSMGELFF.

This chain connects TRBV6-1 to TRBJ1-2; the D gene is possibly TRBD1 (6 bases). The CDR3 runs 15 residues. V gave up 7 bases and J gave up 4 bases, with 19 bases separating them. Germline V gives CDR1 MNHNS, CDR2 SASEGT. The CDR3 DNA reads TGTGCCAGCACCCTGAGCCGCGGGGGCTTCTATGGCTACACCTTC. Its protein is CASTLSRGGFYGYTF.

This clonotype was recorded many times. The chain uses TRBV11-2 and TRBJ1-1, with D possibly TRBD1 on 6 matching bases. CDR3 length: 15 amino acids. The ends were cut back, 1 base at V and 5 bases at J, with 14 bases in the middle. Germline V gives CDR1 SGHAT, CDR2 FQNNGV. Written as DNA, the CDR3 is TGTGCCAGCAGCTTAGGTCAGGGGTTGGGAACTGAAGCTTTCTTT. This sequence encodes CASSLGQGLGTEAFF.

This clonotype was observed a few times. The V gene is TRBV6-1, the J gene TRBJ2-2; D not resolved. Between the trimmed V and J ends, which lost 2 bases and 4 bases, there was a span of 5 bases. CDR3 length: 13 amino acids. Per the germline V gene, CDR1 is MNHNS and CDR2 is SASEGT. The CDR3 loop is CASSETFTGELFF. The CDR3 DNA reads TGTGCCAGCAGTGAAACATTCACCGGGGAGCTGTTTTTT.

The chain couples TRBV5-8 to TRBJ2-1; 9 bases align to TRBD1. CDR3 length: 15 residues. V lost 3 bases and J lost 6; bases outside the gene matches: 7. Germline V lookup: CDR1 SGHTS, CDR2 YDEGEE. Here the CDR3 DNA reads TGTGCCAGCAGCTCCACGGACAGGGGATTCAATGAGCAGTTCTTC. Residues: CASSSTDRGFNEQFF. Combining the CDR3 with reference TRBV5-8 and TRBJ2-1 gives the whole variable domain EAGVTQSPTHLIKTRGQQATLRCSPISGHTSVYWYQQALGLGLQFLLWYDEGEERNRGNFPPRFSGRQFPNYSSELNVNALELEDSALYLCASSSTDRGFNEQFFGPGTRLTVL.

This clonotype occurred a few times. A junction boundary mismatches the germline segment, possibly from a read error. This chain links TRBV6-1 with TRBJ2-1; D unresolved. The CDR3 covers 10 residues. Germline assignment: CDR1 MNHNS and CDR2 SASEGT. The CDR3 bases are TGTGCCAGCAGTGAAGTCGTCCCTATCTTC. It yields the protein CASSEVVPIF.

This clonotype was seen ten or more times. This chain connects TRBV12-3 or TRBV12-4 to TRBJ2-7, with D unclear. The V gene lost 4 bases and the J gene lost 0 bases, with 4 bases spanning the gap. CDR3 length: 12 residues. This chain's CDR3 is CASSSRSYEQYF. CDR3 in DNA: TGTGCCAGCAGTTCTCGCTCCTACGAGCAGTACTTC.

This clonotype was seen repeatedly, ten times or more. This chain connects TRBV14 to TRBJ2-1; 8 positions agree with TRBD2. This CDR3 comprises 15 residues. Losses at the gene ends were 0 bases for V and 8 bases for J; bases not matched to a gene: 6. Germline-derived CDR1 and CDR2 are SGHDN and FVKESK. CDR3 DNA: TGTGCCAGCAGCCAAGATCGCGGGGGGAGAGATGAGCAGTTCTTC. Protein sequence: CASSQDRGGRDEQFF.